These 13 T cell receptor beta chains were all obtained from the same sample, sequenced in a study of cytomegalovirus exposure and HLA in healthy donors. The PCR ran on 60 Vbeta and 13 Jbeta primers. Profiled with immunoSEQ multiplex PCR; TCRdb holds only in-frame clones, not every one. Of 110,000 to 150,000 clones in the sample, roughly three quarters were seen once. The sequenced material came from PBMCs. These receptors originate from a male donor in good health and CMV-seronegative.

The chain uses TRBV5-1 and TRBJ1-1, with 7 bases matching TRBD1. Germline-derived CDR1 and CDR2 are SGHRS and YFSETQ. V lost 2 bases to trimming and J lost 4 bases; unmatched junction nucleotides: 5. The CDR3 runs 14 residues. CDR3 amino acids: CASSFEGALTEAFF. Here the CDR3 DNA reads TGCGCCAGCAGCTTCGAGGGGGCGCTCACTGAAGCTTTCTTT.

The V gene is TRBV7-9, the J gene TRBJ1-6; no clear D gene. The CDR3 length is 14 residues. The germline gives CDR1 SEHNR, CDR2 FQNEAQ (reference sequence). V lost 5 bases, J lost 7 bases, and 12 bases lay in between. The CDR3 DNA sequence: TGTGCCAGCAGCGTGGGCGCGGGGAATTCACCCCTCCACTTT. The encoded protein is CASSVGAGNSPLHF.

The gene calls are TRBV6-5 and TRBJ1-1; 7 bases match TRBD1. Unmatched junction bases numbered 3, after V lost 3 bases and J lost 5 bases. This CDR3 has 13 residues. Germline CDR1 MNHEY, CDR2 SVGAGI. In nucleotides, the CDR3 is TGTGCCAGCAGTTATAACAGGGGAACTGAAGCTTTCTTT. This gives the protein CASSYNRGTEAFF.

The chain uses TRBV7-3 and TRBJ2-1; D gene ambiguous. This CDR3 contains 13 residues. Germline V lookup: CDR1 SGHTA, CDR2 FQGTGA. Trimming pared 4 bases from V and 7 bases from J, leaving 11 bases between. The CDR3 protein is CASSSRVSNEQFF. The CDR3 coding sequence is TGTGCCAGCAGCTCTCGGGTCTCAAATGAGCAGTTCTTC.

The chain combines TRBV6-6 with TRBJ2-7, with TRBD1 matching over 7 bases. The length of the CDR3 is 15 residues. Germline V gene sequence: CDR1 MNHNY, CDR2 SVGAGI (reference sequence). V shed 6 bases, J shed 6 bases, and the junction held 14 bases outside the gene matches. In nucleotides, the CDR3 is TGTGCCAGCAGAACCGGGACAGTGGACGACCGCGAGCAGTACTTC. Protein: CASRTGTVDDREQYF.

This clone showed up just a few times. The rearrangement links TRBV5-1 to TRBJ1-1, with D perhaps matching TRBD1 (6 bases). Germline-derived CDR1 and CDR2 are SGHRS and YFSETQ. The V gene lost 1 base and the J gene lost 6 bases, with 16 bases spanning the gap. The CDR3 spans 15 residues. The CDR3: CASSLQTGFGPEAFF. The CDR3 region has the DNA TGCGCCAGCAGCTTGCAAACAGGGTTCGGCCCTGAAGCTTTCTTT.

The rearrangement links TRBV9 to TRBJ1-2, with D possibly matching TRBD1 (6 bases). Germline CDR1 and CDR2: SGDLS and YYNGEE. The germline V and J ends were trimmed by 3 bases and 4 bases, with 19 bases remaining between them. The CDR3 runs to 16 residues. DNA for the CDR3: TGTGCCAGCAGCGAGGGGGGGGTCCCCTCATTCTATGGCTACACCTTC. It is translated as CASSEGGVPSFYGYTF.

V usage is TRBV27 and J usage is TRBJ1-5; a possible D gene is TRBD1 (5 bases). The CDR3 contains 15 residues. The germline gives CDR1 MNHEY, CDR2 SMNVEV (reference sequence). The DNA of the CDR3 is TGTGCGACCAGGGCTGGGGCCTATAGCAATCAGCCCCAGCATTTT. Protein sequence: CATRAGAYSNQPQHF.

The chain is built from TRBV10-3 and TRBJ2-3; 7 nucleotides agree with TRBD2. Germline CDR1 and CDR2: ENHRY and SYGVKD. V trimming: 8 bases; J trimming: 4 bases; junction bases outside the gene matches: 3. The CDR3 totals 12 residues. The CDR3: CAIGRGADTQYF. CDR3 DNA sequence: TGTGCCATCGGTCGGGGGGCAGATACGCAGTATTTT.

The V and J genes are TRBV28 and TRBJ1-2; D gene uncertain. The CDR3 covers 13 residues. Per germline, CDR1 MDHEN and CDR2 SYDVKM. Trimming left V 5 bases short and J 8 bases short, with 15 bases between. CDR3 amino acids: CASSPSGSGGYTF. The CDR3 DNA reads as TGTGCCAGCAGTCCATCGGGATCTGGCGGCTACACCTTC.

J is TRBJ1-4 and V is TRBV18; 7 positions match TRBD1. Trimming removed 3 bases from V and 8 bases from J; junction bases left unmatched: 6. CDR1 and CDR2 from the germline V gene are KGHSH and LQKENI. The CDR3 sequence is 14 residues long. The chain's CDR3 is CASSPTTGLEKLFF. The CDR3, as DNA: TGTGCCAGCTCACCGACGACAGGGTTGGAAAAACTGTTTTTT. The whole variable domain, remainder taken from reference TRBV18 and TRBJ1-4, is NAGVMQNPRHLVRRRGQEARLRCSPMKGHSHVYWYRQLPEEGLKFMVYLQKENIIDESGMPKERFSAEFPKEGPSILRIQQVVRGDSAAYFCASSPTTGLEKLFFGSGTQLSVL.

The V and J genes are TRBV27 and TRBJ1-1, with 9 bases aligning to TRBD1. Germline CDR1 reads MNHEY; CDR2 reads SMNVEV (reference sequence). The CDR3 runs 13 residues. V shed 7 bases, J shed 1 base, and the junction held 1 base outside the gene matches. CDR3 sequence reads: CASTGQGNTEAFF. CDR3 DNA sequence: TGTGCCAGCACGGGACAGGGGAACACTGAAGCTTTCTTT.

The table lists this clone with a few counts. The genes are TRBV2 and TRBJ1-2; the D gene is possibly TRBD1 (5 bases). CDR3 size: 14 residues. Germline V gene data show CDR1 as SNHLY and CDR2 as FYNNEI. V lost 6 bases and J 5 bases, leaving 16 bases between the germline ends. CDR3 in DNA: TGTGCCAGCAGCTCAAGTCGGGGGGGATATGGCTACACCTTC. Residues: CASSSSRGGYGYTF.